This T cell receptor beta chain was identified during a study of radiotherapy plus CTLA-4 blockade in lung cancer. Assay used: immunoSEQ multiplex PCR; TCRdb lists only in-frame clones, some missing. The sample yields fewer than 140,000 clones, about 83% seen once. This clone showed up just a few times. This CDR3 has 13 residues. Trimming shortened V by 2 bases and J by 3 bases, and 8 bases separated the two germline ends. CDR1 and CDR2 (germline): SGHTA, FQGNSA. The rearrangement links TRBV7-2 to TRBJ2-7; tentative D call: TRBD1 (5 bases). The specimen was peripheral blood, collected from a patient treated with radiotherapy plus ipilimumab. This sequence was found in a human donor with non-small cell lung cancer that progressed on radiotherapy plus ipilimumab. Some clones in this sample may be carry-over from other donors' samples. The CDR3 sequence is CASSLRQIYEQYF. The DNA of the CDR3 is TGTGCCAGCAGCTTAAGACAGATCTACGAGCAGTACTTC.